This T cell receptor beta chain originates from a study of blood T cell repertoires in COVID-19. Original data processing: Researchers report that nucleated cell counts were estimated from reference gene primer amplification. Sequenced by immunoSEQ multiplex PCR; TCRdb stores in-frame clones only, minus some. V and J calls and clone size are copied from that table; D and trimming were computed from the DNA. This table has 200,000 to 300,000 clones, 70% to 85% appearing once. The CDR3 is 15 amino acids. CDR1 and CDR2 from the germline V gene are SGHTA and FQGTGA. Trimming cost V 5 bases and J 10 bases, with 21 bases left between them.

This clonotype was obtained from a woman older than 75 with acute or convalescent COVID-19. Sequenced: peripheral blood. This chain joins TRBV7-3 and TRBJ2-1, with D perhaps matching TRBD1 (6 bases). The CDR3 nucleotides read TGTGCCAGCAGCCCAGACCCCATAAGGGGGACAGAGCAGTTCTTC. It specifies CASSPDPIRGTEQFF.